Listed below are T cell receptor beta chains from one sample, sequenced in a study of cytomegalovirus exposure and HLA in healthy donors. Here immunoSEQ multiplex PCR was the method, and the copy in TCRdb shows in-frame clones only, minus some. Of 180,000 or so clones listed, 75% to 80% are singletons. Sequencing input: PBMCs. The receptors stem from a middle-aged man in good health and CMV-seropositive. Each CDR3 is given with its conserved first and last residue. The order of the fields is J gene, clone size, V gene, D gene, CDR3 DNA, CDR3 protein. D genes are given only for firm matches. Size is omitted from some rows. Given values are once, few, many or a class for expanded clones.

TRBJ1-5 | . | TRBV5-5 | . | TGTGCCAGCAGCTTGGAGGGTATACAGGGACAGCCCCAGCATTTT | CASSLEGIQGQPQHF
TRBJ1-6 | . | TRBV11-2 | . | TGTGCCAGCAGCTTTAACAGCTATAATTCACCCCTCCACTTT | CASSFNSYNSPLHF
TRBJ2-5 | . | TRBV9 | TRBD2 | TGTGCCAGCAGCGTAAGCGGGGAAGAGACCCAGTACTTC | CASSVSGEETQYF
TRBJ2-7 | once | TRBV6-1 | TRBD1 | TGTGCCAGCAGGACCGGGACAGGGGCTTACGAGCAGTACTTC | CASRTGTGAYEQYF
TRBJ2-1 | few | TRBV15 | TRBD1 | TGTGCCACCAGCAGAGGATGGGACAGGAAAGACAATGAGCAGTTCTTC | CATSRGWDRKDNEQFF
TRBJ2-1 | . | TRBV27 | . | TGTGCCAGCAGGGACTTGGGGGCAAATGAGCAGTTCTTC | CASRDLGANEQFF
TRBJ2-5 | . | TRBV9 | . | TGTGCCAGCACCGGGACTCCGTACCAAGAGACCCAGTACTTC | CASTGTPYQETQYF
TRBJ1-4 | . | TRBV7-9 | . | TGTGCCAGCAGCCGTGGGAGGATGACTGATGAAAAACTGTTTTTT | CASSRGRMTDEKLFF
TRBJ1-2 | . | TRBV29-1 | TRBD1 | TGCAGCGTTGAAGATTTTCTGGACAGGGTATTTTATGGCTACACCTTC | CSVEDFLDRVFYGYTF
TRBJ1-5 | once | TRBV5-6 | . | TGTGCCAGCAGCTTTTTCGACAGCTACAATCAGCCCCAGCATTTT | CASSFFDSYNQPQHF
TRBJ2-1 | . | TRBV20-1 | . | TGCAGTTCTAATGAGCAGTTCTTC | CSSNEQFF
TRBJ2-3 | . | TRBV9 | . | TGTGCCAGCAGCGCCGGACAAAGCACAGATACGCAGTATTTT | CASSAGQSTDTQYF
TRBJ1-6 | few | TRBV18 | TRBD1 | TGTGCCAGCTCACAAGGGCAGGGGGGAAATAATTCACCCCTCCACTTT | CASSQGQGGNNSPLHF
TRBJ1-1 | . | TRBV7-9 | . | TGTGCCACCCCAGGGGTCCGAATGAACACTGAAGCTTTCTTT | CATPGVRMNTEAFF
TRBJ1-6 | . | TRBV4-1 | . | TGCGCCAGCAGCCCAGGCCTAACAGAATTGCCCTATAATTCACCCCTCCACTTT | CASSPGLTELPYNSPLHF
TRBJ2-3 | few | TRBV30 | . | TGTGCCTGGAGGCACGACAGCTCGCAGTATTTT | CAWRHDSSQYF
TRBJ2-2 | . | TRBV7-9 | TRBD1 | TGTGCCAGCAGCCTCCGGACAGGGAACACCGGGGAGCTGTTTTTT | CASSLRTGNTGELFF
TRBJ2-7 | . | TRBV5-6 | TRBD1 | TGTGCCAGCAGCTTAGGACAGGGAGGCGAGCAGTACTTC | CASSLGQGGEQYF
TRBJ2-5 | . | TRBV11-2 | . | TGTGCCAGCAGCTTAGATGAGGGGGGGGCCTGGGAGACCCAGTACTTC | CASSLDEGGAWETQYF
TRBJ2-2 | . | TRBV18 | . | TGTGCCACCGGAGGGGAACGTTCCGGGGAGCTGTTTTTT | CATGGERSGELFF
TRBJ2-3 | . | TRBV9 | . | TGTGCCAGCAGCGTAGTGGGGACAACAAGCACAGATACGCAGTATTTT | CASSVVGTTSTDTQYF
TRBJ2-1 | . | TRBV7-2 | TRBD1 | TGTGCCAGCAGAAACACAGGGGCGGATGAGCAGTTCTTC | CASRNTGADEQFF